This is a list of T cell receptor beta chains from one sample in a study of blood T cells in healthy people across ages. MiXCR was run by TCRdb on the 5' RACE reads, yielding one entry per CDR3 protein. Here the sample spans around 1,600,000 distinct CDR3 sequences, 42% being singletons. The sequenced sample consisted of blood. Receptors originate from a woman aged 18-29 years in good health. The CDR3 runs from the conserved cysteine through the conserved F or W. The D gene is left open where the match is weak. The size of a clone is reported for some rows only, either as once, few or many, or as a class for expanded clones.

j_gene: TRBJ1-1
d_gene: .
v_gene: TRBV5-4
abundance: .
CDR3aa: CASSLAGKPNTEAFF
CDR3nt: TGTGCCAGCAGCTTGGCCGGGAAGCCTAACACTGAAGCTTTCTTT

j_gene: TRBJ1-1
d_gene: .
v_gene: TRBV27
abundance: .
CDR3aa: CASRLLWGTEAFF
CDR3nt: TGTGCCAGCAGGCTGCTATGGGGCACTGAAGCTTTCTTT

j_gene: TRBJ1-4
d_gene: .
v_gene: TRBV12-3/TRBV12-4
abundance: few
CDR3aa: CASTAPGKNEKLFF
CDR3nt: TGTGCCAGCACCGCCCCGGGGAAAAATGAAAAACTGTTTTTT

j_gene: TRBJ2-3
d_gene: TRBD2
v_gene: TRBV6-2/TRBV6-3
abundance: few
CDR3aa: CASTGLPTDTQYF
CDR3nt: TGTGCCAGCACGGGACTACCCACAGATACGCAGTATTTT

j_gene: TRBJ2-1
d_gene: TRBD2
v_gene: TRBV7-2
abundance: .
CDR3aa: CASSKTSDEQFF
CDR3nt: TGTGCCAGCAGCAAGACTAGCGATGAGCAGTTCTTC

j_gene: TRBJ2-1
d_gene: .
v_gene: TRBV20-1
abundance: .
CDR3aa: CSPQGDYNEQFF
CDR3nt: TGCAGTCCACAGGGAGATTACAATGAGCAGTTCTTC

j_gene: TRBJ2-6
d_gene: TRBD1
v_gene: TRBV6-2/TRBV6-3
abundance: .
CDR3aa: CASRTWTGSGANVLTF
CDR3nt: TGTGCCAGCAGAACATGGACAGGCTCTGGGGCCAACGTCCTGACTTTC

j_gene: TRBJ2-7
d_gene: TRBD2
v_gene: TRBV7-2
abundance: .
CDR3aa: CASSLSAGEPEQYF
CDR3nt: TGTGCCAGCAGCTTATCCGCGGGAGAACCCGAGCAGTACTTC

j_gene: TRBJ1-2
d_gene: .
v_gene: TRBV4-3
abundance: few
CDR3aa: CASSQAPGTIYGYTF
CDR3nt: TGCGCCAGCAGCCAAGCTCCGGGGACAATCTATGGCTACACCTTC

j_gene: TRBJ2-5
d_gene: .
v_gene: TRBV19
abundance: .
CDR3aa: CASSINGQGGETQYF
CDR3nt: TGTGCCAGTAGTATCAACGGTCAGGGGGGAGAGACCCAGTACTTC

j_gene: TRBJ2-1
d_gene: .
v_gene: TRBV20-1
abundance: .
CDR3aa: CSAREDPQVDEQFF
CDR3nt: TGCAGTGCTAGAGAGGACCCGCAGGTGGATGAGCAGTTCTTC

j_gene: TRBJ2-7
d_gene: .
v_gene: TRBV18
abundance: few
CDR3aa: CASSPNRDQYHEQYF
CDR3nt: TGTGCCAGCTCACCAAACAGGGACCAGTACCACGAGCAGTACTTC

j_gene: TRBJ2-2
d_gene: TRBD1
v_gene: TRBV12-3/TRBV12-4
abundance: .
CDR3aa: CASSGTVRHGELFF
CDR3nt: TGTGCCAGCAGTGGGACAGTGCGTCACGGGGAGCTGTTTTTT

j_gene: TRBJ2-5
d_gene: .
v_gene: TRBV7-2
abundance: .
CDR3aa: CASSLEGARGAQYF
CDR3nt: TGTGCCAGCAGCTTAGAGGGGGCCCGGGGGGCCCAGTACTTC

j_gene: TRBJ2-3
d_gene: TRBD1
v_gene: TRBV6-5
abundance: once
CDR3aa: CASSRPGQRTDMQYF
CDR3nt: TGTGCCAGCAGTCGTCCGGGACAGCGCACAGATATGCAGTATTTT

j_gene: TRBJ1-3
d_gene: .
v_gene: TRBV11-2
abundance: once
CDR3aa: CASSLNSQYSGNTIYF
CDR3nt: TGTGCCAGCAGCTTAAACTCGCAATACTCTGGAAACACCATATATTTT

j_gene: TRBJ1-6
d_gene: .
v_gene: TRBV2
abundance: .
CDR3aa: CASRLSLRGSSYNSPLHF
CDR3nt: TGTGCCAGCAGGCTATCCCTGCGAGGGAGCTCCTATAATTCACCCCTCCACTTT

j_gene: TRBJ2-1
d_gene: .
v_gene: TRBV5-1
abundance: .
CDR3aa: CASSPRLVGVNEQFF
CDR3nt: TGCGCCAGCAGCCCCAGACTAGTGGGAGTTAATGAGCAGTTCTTC

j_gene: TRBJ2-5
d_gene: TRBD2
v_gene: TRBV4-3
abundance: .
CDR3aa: CASSQLGLEVDEQYF
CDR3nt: TGCGCCAGCAGCCAACTGGGACTAGAAGTAGATGAGCAGTACTTC

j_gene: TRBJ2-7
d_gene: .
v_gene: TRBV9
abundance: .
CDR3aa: CASSVGHGPYEQYF
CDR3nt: TGTGCCAGCAGCGTCGGACATGGGCCCTACGAGCAGTACTTC

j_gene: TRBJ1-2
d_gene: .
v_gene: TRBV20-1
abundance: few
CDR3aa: CSPEGGSNYGYTF
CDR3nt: TGCAGTCCCGAAGGGGGGTCTAACTATGGCTACACCTTC

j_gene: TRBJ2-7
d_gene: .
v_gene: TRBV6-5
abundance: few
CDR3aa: CASSMSGEQYF
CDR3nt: TGTGCCAGCAGTATGAGCGGCGAGCAGTACTTC

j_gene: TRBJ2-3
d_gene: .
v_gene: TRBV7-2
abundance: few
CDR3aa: CASSYYRTVADTQYF
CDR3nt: TGTGCCAGCAGCTATTACAGGACGGTGGCAGATACGCAGTATTTT

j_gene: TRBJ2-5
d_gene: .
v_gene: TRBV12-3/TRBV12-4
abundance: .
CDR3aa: CASSYGVRETQYF
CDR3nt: TGTGCCAGCAGTTACGGAGTACGGGAGACCCAGTACTTC

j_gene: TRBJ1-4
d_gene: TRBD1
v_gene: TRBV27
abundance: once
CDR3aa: CASSLRTGFEKLFF
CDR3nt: TGTGCCAGCAGTTTAAGGACAGGGTTTGAAAAACTGTTTTTT

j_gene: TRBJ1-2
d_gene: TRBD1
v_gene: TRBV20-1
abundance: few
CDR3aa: CCAGTGANYGYTF
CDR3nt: TGCTGTGCTGGGACAGGGGCTAACTATGGCTACACCTTC

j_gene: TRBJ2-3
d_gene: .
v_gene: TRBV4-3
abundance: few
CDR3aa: CASSQERGIGGAGTDTQYF
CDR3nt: TGCGCCAGCAGCCAAGAACGGGGGATCGGGGGCGCGGGAACAGATACGCAGTATTTT

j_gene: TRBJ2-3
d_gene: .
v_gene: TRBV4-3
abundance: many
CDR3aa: CASSQDRTSTDTQYF
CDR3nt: TGCGCCAGCAGCCAAGACAGGACTAGCACAGATACGCAGTATTTT

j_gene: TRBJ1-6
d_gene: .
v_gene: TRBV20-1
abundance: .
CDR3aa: CSARSPRQVGNPPLHF
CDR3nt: TGCAGTGCTAGGAGCCCGCGACAGGTGGGGAATCCACCCCTCCACTTT

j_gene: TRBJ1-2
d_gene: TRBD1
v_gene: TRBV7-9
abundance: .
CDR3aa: CASTHSGQGIGYTF
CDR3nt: TGTGCCAGCACCCACTCAGGACAGGGAATTGGCTACACCTTC

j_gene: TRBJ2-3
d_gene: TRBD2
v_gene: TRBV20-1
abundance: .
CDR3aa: CSARPGTSGWGTDTQYF
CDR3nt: TGCAGTGCTAGACCGGGGACTAGCGGTTGGGGCACAGATACGCAGTATTTT

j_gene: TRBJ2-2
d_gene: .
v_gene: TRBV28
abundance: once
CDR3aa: CASMGQGRVTGELFF
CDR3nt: TGTGCCAGCATGGGGCAGGGACGAGTTACCGGGGAGCTGTTTTTT

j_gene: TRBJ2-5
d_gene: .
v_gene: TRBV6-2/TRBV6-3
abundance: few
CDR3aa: CASSSPSRPRTQYF
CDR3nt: TGTGCCAGCAGTTCCCCTTCGAGGCCACGGACCCAGTACTTC

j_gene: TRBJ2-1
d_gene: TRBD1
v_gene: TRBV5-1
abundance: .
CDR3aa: CASSGQGGGSYNEQFF
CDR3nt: TGCGCCAGCAGCGGGCAAGGGGGCGGCTCCTACAATGAGCAGTTCTTC

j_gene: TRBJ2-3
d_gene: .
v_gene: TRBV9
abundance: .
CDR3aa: CASSVADPVPTDTQYF
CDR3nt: TGTGCCAGCAGCGTAGCAGACCCGGTCCCCACAGATACGCAGTATTTT

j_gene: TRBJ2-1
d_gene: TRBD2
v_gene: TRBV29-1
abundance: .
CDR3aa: CSVDGLVGGRVYNEQFF
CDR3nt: TGCAGCGTTGATGGACTAGTGGGAGGGCGAGTGTACAATGAGCAGTTCTTC

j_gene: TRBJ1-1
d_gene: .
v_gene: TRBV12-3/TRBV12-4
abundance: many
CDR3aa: CASRAGTQNTEAFF
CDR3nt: TGTGCCAGCAGGGCCGGGACGCAGAACACTGAAGCTTTCTTT

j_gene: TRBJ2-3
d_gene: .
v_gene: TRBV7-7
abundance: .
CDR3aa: CATGRAEPTDTQYF
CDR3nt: TGTGCTACTGGTAGAGCGGAACCCACAGATACGCAGTATTTT

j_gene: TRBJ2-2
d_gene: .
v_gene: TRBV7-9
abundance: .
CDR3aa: CASSSASSPTGELFF
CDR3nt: TGTGCCAGCAGCTCTGCCAGCTCTCCCACCGGGGAGCTGTTTTTT

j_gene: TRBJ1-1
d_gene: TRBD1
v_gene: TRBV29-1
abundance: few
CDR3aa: CSVDRDLNTEAFF
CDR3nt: TGCAGCGTGGACAGGGATTTGAACACTGAAGCTTTCTTT

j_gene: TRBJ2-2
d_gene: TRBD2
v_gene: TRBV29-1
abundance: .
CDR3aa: CSVEVSGLTGELFF
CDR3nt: TGCAGCGTTGAGGTTAGCGGGCTCACCGGGGAGCTGTTTTTT

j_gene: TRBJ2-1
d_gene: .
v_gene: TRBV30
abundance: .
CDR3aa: CARSVLAYNEQFF
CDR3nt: TGTGCCCGGAGTGTACTCGCATACAATGAGCAGTTCTTC

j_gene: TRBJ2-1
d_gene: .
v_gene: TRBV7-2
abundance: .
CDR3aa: CASSLVIGNNEQFF
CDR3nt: TGTGCCAGCAGCTTAGTAATCGGGAACAATGAGCAGTTCTTC

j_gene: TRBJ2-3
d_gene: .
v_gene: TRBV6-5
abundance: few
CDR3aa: CASSYLNTDTQYF
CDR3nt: TGTGCCAGCAGTTACCTAAACACCGATACGCAGTATTTT

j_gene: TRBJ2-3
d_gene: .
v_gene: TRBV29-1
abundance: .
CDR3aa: CSVNPGTQYF
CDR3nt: TGCAGCGTAAACCCTGGTACGCAGTATTTT

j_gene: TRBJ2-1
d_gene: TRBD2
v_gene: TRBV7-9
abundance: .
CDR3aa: CASSLVIGLAGGLNEQFF
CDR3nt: TGTGCCAGCAGCTTAGTCATCGGACTAGCGGGAGGGCTTAATGAGCAGTTCTTC

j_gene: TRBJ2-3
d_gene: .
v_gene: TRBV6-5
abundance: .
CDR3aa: CASSYLRGRTDTQYF
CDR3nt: TGTGCCAGCAGTTACTTACGGGGAAGGACAGATACGCAGTATTTT

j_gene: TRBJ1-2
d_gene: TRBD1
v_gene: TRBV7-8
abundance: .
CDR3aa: CASSLAGQGFNYGYTF
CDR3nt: TGTGCCAGCAGCTTAGCAGGACAGGGGTTTAACTATGGCTACACCTTC

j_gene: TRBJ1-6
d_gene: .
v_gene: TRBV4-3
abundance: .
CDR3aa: CASSGVQWPNSPLHF
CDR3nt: TGCGCCAGCAGCGGGGTACAGTGGCCCAATTCACCCCTCCACTTT

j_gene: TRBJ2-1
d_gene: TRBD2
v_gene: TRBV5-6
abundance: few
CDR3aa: CASSPGTSRQQFF
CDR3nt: TGTGCCAGCAGTCCCGGGACTAGCCGCCAGCAGTTCTTC

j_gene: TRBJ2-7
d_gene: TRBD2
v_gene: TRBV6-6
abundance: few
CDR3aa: CASSYAGTSVDEQYF
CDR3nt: TGTGCCAGCAGTTACGCAGGGACTAGCGTTGACGAGCAGTACTTC

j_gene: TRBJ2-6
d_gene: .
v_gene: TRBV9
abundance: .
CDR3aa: CASSEGPSGANVLTF
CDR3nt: TGTGCCAGCAGCGAGGGACCTTCTGGGGCCAACGTCCTGACTTTC

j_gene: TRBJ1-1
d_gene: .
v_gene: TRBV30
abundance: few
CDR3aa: CAWSNAVNTEAFF
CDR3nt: TGTGCCTGGAGTAACGCCGTGAACACTGAAGCTTTCTTT

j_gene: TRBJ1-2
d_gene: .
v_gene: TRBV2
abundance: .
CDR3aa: CASTAGASGYTF
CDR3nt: TGTGCCAGCACAGCAGGGGCTTCTGGCTACACCTTC

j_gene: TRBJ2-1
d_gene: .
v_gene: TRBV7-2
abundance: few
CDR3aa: CASSAHRYVQFF
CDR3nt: TGTGCCAGCAGCGCCCACAGGTATGTGCAGTTCTTC

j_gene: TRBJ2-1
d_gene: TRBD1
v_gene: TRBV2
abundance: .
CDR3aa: CASSGQGSWNEQFF
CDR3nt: TGTGCCAGCTCGGGACAGGGCTCCTGGAATGAGCAGTTCTTC

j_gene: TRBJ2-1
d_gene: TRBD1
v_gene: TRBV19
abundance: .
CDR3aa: CASSDGTGGRNEQFF
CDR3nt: TGTGCCAGTAGTGACGGGACAGGGGGCCGGAATGAGCAGTTCTTC

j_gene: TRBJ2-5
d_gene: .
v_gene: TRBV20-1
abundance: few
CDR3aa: CSAPPSEGETQYF
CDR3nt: TGCAGTGCCCCCCCGTCCGAGGGTGAGACCCAGTACTTC